The 24 T cell receptor beta chains listed next were all sequenced from one sample in a study of cytomegalovirus exposure and HLA in healthy donors. The PCR was carried out with 60 Vbeta primers and 13 Jbeta primers. Clones were read by immunoSEQ multiplex PCR, and TCRdb kept only the in-frame ones, dropping some. The table has roughly 180,000 clones, 75% seen once. Source material: PBMCs. These receptors all come from a woman between 35 and 50 years old in good health and CMV-seropositive.

This clone was found a few times. This rearrangement joins TRBV19 to TRBJ1-3; TRBD1 is a possible D gene (6 bases). The CDR3 has 15 amino acids. V gave up 2 bases and J gave up 2 bases, with 10 bases separating them. CDR1 and CDR2 from the germline V gene are LNHDA and SQIVND (reference sequence). CDR3 sequence reads: CASSINRAAGNTIYF. As DNA, the CDR3 is TGTGCCAGTAGTATAAACAGGGCTGCTGGAAACACCATATATTTT.

The genes are TRBV6-6 and TRBJ1-2; 9 bases align to TRBD1. V trimming: 2 bases; J trimming: 5 bases; junction bases outside the gene matches: 3. The CDR3 is 14 amino acids. The germline gives CDR1 MNHNY, CDR2 SVGAGI (reference sequence). Here the CDR3 reads CASSYADRGYGYTF. In nucleotides, the CDR3 is TGTGCCAGCAGTTACGCGGACAGGGGTTATGGCTACACCTTC.

CDR3 sequence (DNA): TGTGCCAGTAGTGACAGGGGCCGAGACCGCACAGATACGCAGTATTTT. It specifies CASSDRGRDRTDTQYF. This chain links TRBV19 with TRBJ2-3; the match to TRBD1 covers 8 bases. V shed 5 bases and J 1 base; nucleotides not matched to a gene: 8. This CDR3 comprises 16 residues. CDR1 is LNHDA, CDR2 SQIVND, per germline (reference sequence).

The chain couples TRBV18 to TRBJ1-5; a possible D gene is TRBD1 (5 bases). This CDR3 has 11 amino acids. The ends were cut back, 6 bases at V and 9 bases at J, with 9 bases in the middle. CDR1 is KGHSH and CDR2 is LQKENI in the germline V gene. CDR3 in DNA: TGTGCCAGCTCCCGGCAGGGGCCCCAGCATTTT. Translated: CASSRQGPQHF.

The chain couples TRBV25-1 to TRBJ2-6; D is undetermined. Germline CDR1 reads MGHDK; CDR2 reads SYGVNS. Between the trimmed V and J ends, which lost 2 bases and 2 bases, there was a span of 4 bases. The CDR3 has 14 amino acids. The CDR3 loop is CASSERAGANVLTF. CDR3 nucleotide sequence: TGTGCCAGCAGTGAACGGGCTGGGGCCAACGTCCTGACTTTC.

The chain is built from TRBV10-3 and TRBJ2-7, with a weak D call TRBD1 (6 bases). This CDR3 spans 14 amino acids. V lost 4 bases, J lost 0 bases, and 10 bases lay in between. Germline V CDR1 and CDR2: ENHRY, SYGVKD. The CDR3 bases are TGTGCCATCAGTGTGCTAGGGGGCTCCTACGAGCAGTACTTC. Translated, it gives CAISVLGGSYEQYF.

The V call is TRBV6-5, the J call TRBJ1-3, with 8 bases fitting TRBD1. V shed 5 bases and J 4 bases; nucleotides not matched to a gene: 4. Germline CDR1 reads MNHEY; CDR2 reads SVGAGI. CDR3 length: 14 residues. The CDR3 DNA is TGTGCCAGCAGTCTGGGACAGGAGGGAAACACCATATATTTT. It codes for CASSLGQEGNTIYF.

The rearrangement joins TRBV19 to TRBJ1-2; no clear D gene. This CDR3 has 17 amino acids. Per germline, CDR1 LNHDA and CDR2 SQIVND (reference sequence). V shed 2 bases and J shed 5 bases, with 21 bases lying between them. This CDR3 is CASSIKGRFREVYGYTF. The CDR3, as DNA: TGTGCCAGTAGTATAAAAGGGCGCTTCCGGGAAGTTTATGGCTACACCTTC.

This clone appeared once. This chain links TRBV7-9 with TRBJ2-5; 7 positions match TRBD1. The CDR3 spans 13 residues. Trimming removed 1 base from V and 7 bases from J; junction bases left unmatched: 3. Germline V lookup: CDR1 SEHNR, CDR2 FQNEAQ (reference sequence). CDR3: CASSLDSGGTQYF. CDR3 coding DNA: TGTGCCAGCAGCTTAGATTCAGGGGGGACCCAGTACTTC.

The V and J genes are TRBV4-1 and TRBJ2-7; possibly TRBD1 for D (6 bases). The germline V gene encodes CDR1 MGHRA and CDR2 YSYEKL. The CDR3 is made up of 15 amino acids. V lost 3 bases and J lost 1, with 13 bases in between. CDR3: CASSQGTGKSYEQYF. The CDR3 nucleotides are TGCGCCAGCAGCCAGGGAACAGGGAAATCCTACGAGCAGTACTTC.

The V and J genes are TRBV5-1 and TRBJ1-2; 8 positions match TRBD1. The J segment lost 6 bases and the V segment lost 4 bases, leaving 20 bases of the junction unmatched. CDR1 SGHRS and CDR2 YFSETQ come from the germline V gene. CDR3 size: 18 residues. This CDR3 is CASSPNAGTGVGSHGYTF. The CDR3 DNA is TGCGCCAGCAGCCCGAACGCCGGGACAGGCGTGGGCTCTCATGGCTACACCTTC.

The chain is built from TRBV7-2 and TRBJ2-7; D remains unclear. The germline gives CDR1 SGHTA, CDR2 FQGNSA. Trimming cost V 1 base and J 0 bases, with 7 bases left between them. The CDR3 extends over 14 amino acids. CDR3 DNA: TGTGCCAGCAGCTTAGTCCCAGACTCCTACGAGCAGTACTTC. This translates into CASSLVPDSYEQYF.

This clone was observed a handful of times. This chain connects TRBV7-2 to TRBJ2-7, with 7 bases lining up with TRBD1. CDR1 SGHTA and CDR2 FQGNSA come from the germline V gene. The V segment lost 5 bases and the J segment 6 bases; nucleotides outside the gene matches: 10. The CDR3 runs 14 residues. Written as DNA, the CDR3 is TGTGCCAGCAGCCGACAGGGAATTTCATCCGAGCAGTACTTC. As protein: CASSRQGISSEQYF. Drawing the rest from reference TRBV7-2 and TRBJ2-7, the complete variable domain is GAGVSQSPSNKVTEKGKDVELRCDPISGHTALYWYRQSLGQGLEFLIYFQGNSAPDKSGLPSDRFSAERTGGSVSTLTIQRTQQEDSAVYLCASSRQGISSEQYFGPGTRLTVT.

This clone occurred a few times. The V gene is TRBV5-1, the J gene TRBJ1-4; TRBD1 matches 7 bases. This CDR3 has 14 residues. CDR1 is SGHRS, CDR2 YFSETQ, per germline. J was trimmed by 7 bases and V by 0 bases; bases with no gene match: 3. In nucleotides, the CDR3 is TGCGCCAGCAGCTTGGAGGGGGCCGGTGAAAAACTGTTTTTT. Translating it yields CASSLEGAGEKLFF.

The chain couples TRBV11-1 to TRBJ2-1; unclear D gene. In germline, CDR1 is SGHAT, CDR2 FQDESV (reference sequence). This CDR3 comprises 12 residues. Between the trimmed V and J ends, which lost 4 bases and 9 bases, there was a span of 10 bases. The CDR3: CASSYGVGEQFF. The CDR3 nucleotides are TGTGCCAGCAGCTACGGAGTTGGTGAGCAGTTCTTC.

CDR3 protein: CASSLSQETQYF. Here the CDR3 DNA reads TGCGCCAGCAGCCTTTCCCAAGAGACCCAGTACTTC. The rearrangement joins TRBV5-1 to TRBJ2-5; no definite D call. Trimming pared 4 bases from V and 1 base from J, leaving 5 bases between. The CDR3 runs to 12 residues. Germline-derived CDR1 and CDR2 are SGHRS and YFSETQ.

The chain carries TRBV28 and TRBJ1-2, with 9 bases fitting TRBD1. The length of the CDR3 is 13 residues. The J segment lost 8 bases and the V segment lost 6 bases, leaving 7 bases of the junction unmatched. Germline V CDR1 and CDR2: MDHEN, SYDVKM. The CDR3 is CASSPGTGIGYTF. The CDR3 DNA reads as TGTGCCAGCAGCCCCGGGACAGGGATCGGCTACACCTTC.

V usage is TRBV5-1 and J usage is TRBJ2-3; D uncertain. The length of the CDR3 is 13 residues. The germline V and J ends were trimmed by 3 bases and 9 bases, with 14 bases remaining between them. CDR1 and CDR2 (germline): SGHRS, YFSETQ. The chain's CDR3 is CASSSDPTRTQYF. In nucleotides, the CDR3 is TGCGCCAGCAGCTCCGACCCGACGAGGACGCAGTATTTT.

This rearrangement joins TRBV5-1 to TRBJ2-7; a possible D gene is TRBD2 (5 bases). Trimming removed 4 bases from V and 0 bases from J, with 17 bases in between. This CDR3 has 16 residues. Germline CDR1 and CDR2: SGHRS and YFSETQ. The CDR3 coding sequence is TGCGCCAGCAGCCTCAGAGGAAGCGGTGCCTCCTACGAGCAGTACTTC. Its protein is CASSLRGSGASYEQYF.

This clone was seen only a few times. V gene TRBV28 combines with J gene TRBJ2-5, with 8 bases lining up with TRBD2. Germline trimming cut 4 bases from V and 3 bases from J; bases unmatched to any gene: 10. The germline CDR1 and CDR2 sequences are MDHEN and SYDVKM. CDR3 length equals 16 residues. The CDR3 bases are TGTGCCAGCAGTTCTCGCGGTAGCGGGGTAAAAGAGACCCAGTACTTC. Translation gives CASSSRGSGVKETQYF.

The chain links TRBV10-3 to TRBJ2-7; TRBD2 matches at 10 bases. Germline V CDR1 and CDR2: ENHRY, SYGVKD. The CDR3 runs to 14 residues. J gave up 0 bases and V 11 bases, and 7 bases lay outside the gene matches. The CDR3 DNA reads TGTGCCGTCCGGGCTAGCGGGAGCTCCTACGAGCAGTACTTC. Its translation is CAVRASGSSYEQYF.

The table lists this clone with a count of one. The chain employs TRBV5-8 and TRBJ2-1; TRBD2 matches at 9 bases. This CDR3 contains 15 residues. Germline values: CDR1 SGHTS, CDR2 YDEGEE. The trim removed 2 bases at V and 9 bases at J, leaving 9 bases unmatched. CDR3 amino acids: CASSFSSGRRGEQFF. CDR3 sequence (DNA): TGTGCCAGCAGCTTTTCAAGCGGGAGGAGGGGTGAGCAGTTCTTC.

This clone was observed a handful of times. The chain carries TRBV19 and TRBJ1-5; 9 positions agree with TRBD1. The length of the CDR3 is 15 residues. J gave up 3 bases and V 7 bases, and 7 bases lay outside the gene matches. CDR1 is LNHDA, CDR2 SQIVND, per germline (reference sequence). CDR3: CASTTGTGNNQPQHF. The CDR3 region has the DNA TGTGCCAGTACCACCGGGACAGGGAACAATCAGCCCCAGCATTTT.

The gene calls are TRBV19 and TRBJ2-7; 14 positions agree with TRBD2. The V gene's germline CDR1 is LNHDA and CDR2 SQIVND (reference sequence). The CDR3 runs to 18 residues. V shed 3 bases and J 2 bases; nucleotides not matched to a gene: 9. CDR3 in amino acids: CASSIDKGTSGGPYEQYF. CDR3 sequence (DNA): TGTGCCAGTAGTATCGACAAAGGGACTAGCGGGGGCCCCTACGAGCAGTACTTC.